This TCR beta chain was profiled in a study of CD8+ T cells in alopecia areata. CDR1 SQVTM and CDR2 ANQGSEA come from the germline V gene. This CDR3 region has 12 residues. Trimming cost V 6 bases and J 5 bases, with 10 bases left between them. Stated treatment: oral pan-JAK inhibitor, 5-10 mg twice daily. Peripheral blood samples and lesional scalp punch biopsies were obtained from alopecia areata patients. Once RNA had been extracted, it was reverse transcribed into cDNA to act as the sequencing template. Some clones are missing from TCRdb's copy, which holds only in-frame ones; the method was immunoSEQ multiplex PCR. The sample lists 100,000 or so clones, roughly three fifths occurring once.

The clonotype was recovered from a human donor with alopecia areata. The sample was CD8+ T cells sorted from blood, taken around week 55, from a patient treated with tofacitinib. The chain carries TRBV29-1 and TRBJ2-2, with a tentative D call TRBD2 (6 bases). The DNA for the CDR3 is TGCAGCGTACTTGGAGGGACCGGGGAGCTGTTTTTT. Translated: CSVLGGTGELFF.